These 5 T cell receptor beta chains originate from one sample sequenced in a study of blood T cell repertoires in COVID-19. Assay: immunoSEQ multiplex PCR; the TCRdb copy retains only in-frame clones and omits some. The profile shows about 160,000 clones, 80% to 90% of them singletons. The sequencing sample was made of peripheral blood. The receptor source for this set is a woman aged 80 or over with acute or convalescent COVID-19.

The chain combines TRBV5-6 with TRBJ2-7; D unresolved. The CDR3 runs to 13 residues. Germline V gives CDR1 SGHDT, CDR2 YYEEEE. The V gene lost 2 bases and the J gene lost 2 bases, with 8 bases spanning the gap. The CDR3 DNA reads TGTGCCAGCAGCTTCGGCACTACCTACGAGCAGTACTTC. Its protein product is CASSFGTTYEQYF.

The CDR3 nucleotides read TGCGCCAGCAGCCAAGATCCCCAACCGGGTGATCAGCCCCAGCATTTT. Protein product: CASSQDPQPGDQPQHF. The chain uses TRBV4-1 and TRBJ1-5; D ambiguous. Per germline, CDR1 MGHRA and CDR2 YSYEKL. Between the trimmed V and J ends, which lost 0 bases and 5 bases, there was a span of 14 bases. The CDR3 loop spans 16 amino acids.

The chain links TRBV4-2 to TRBJ1-4; D is unresolved. The CDR3 has 15 residues. The germline V gene encodes CDR1 LGHNA and CDR2 YNFKEQ. Trimming took 2 bases from V and 7 from J, leaving 14 bases between them. CDR3 in amino acids: CASSQLWRKSEKLFF. The DNA for the CDR3 is TGTGCCAGCAGCCAACTTTGGAGGAAGAGTGAAAAACTGTTTTTT.

J is TRBJ1-5 and V is TRBV4-2, with 11 bases fitting TRBD1. Germline loops: CDR1 LGHNA, CDR2 YNFKEQ. Trimming took 1 base from V and 5 from J; bases not matched to a gene: 1. The CDR3 sequence is 15 residues long. The CDR3 nucleotides are TGTGCCAGCAGCCAAGGGGACAGGGGGTATCAGCCCCAGCATTTT. Translated: CASSQGDRGYQPQHF.

The chain links TRBV7-2 to TRBJ1-4, with TRBD1 as a possible D gene (5 bases). V lost 2 bases, J lost 4 bases, and 20 bases lay in between. The germline V gene encodes CDR1 SGHTA and CDR2 FQGNSA. The length of the CDR3 is 18 residues. The CDR3 sequence: CASSLFIYAGGGNEKLFF. The CDR3, as DNA: TGTGCCAGCAGCTTATTTATTTACGCCGGGGGAGGTAATGAAAAACTGTTTTTT.